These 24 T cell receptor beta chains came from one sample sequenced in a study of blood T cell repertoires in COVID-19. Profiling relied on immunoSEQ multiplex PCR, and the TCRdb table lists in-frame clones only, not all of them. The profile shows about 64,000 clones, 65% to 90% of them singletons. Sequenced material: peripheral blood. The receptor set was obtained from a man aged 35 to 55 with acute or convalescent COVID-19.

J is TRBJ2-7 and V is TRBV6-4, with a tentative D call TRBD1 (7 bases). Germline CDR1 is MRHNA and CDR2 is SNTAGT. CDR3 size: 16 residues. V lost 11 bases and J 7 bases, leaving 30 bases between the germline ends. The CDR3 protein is CAGPQRTGLPGREQYF. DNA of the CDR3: TGTGCCGGGCCCCAGAGGACAGGCCTCCCAGGGAGGGAGCAGTACTTC.

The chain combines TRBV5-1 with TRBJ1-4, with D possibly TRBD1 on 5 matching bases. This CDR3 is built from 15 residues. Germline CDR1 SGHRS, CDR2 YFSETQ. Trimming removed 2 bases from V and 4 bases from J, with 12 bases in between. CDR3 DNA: TGCGCCAGCAGCTTAGGGGAACTGGGTAATGAAAAACTGTTTTTT. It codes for CASSLGELGNEKLFF.

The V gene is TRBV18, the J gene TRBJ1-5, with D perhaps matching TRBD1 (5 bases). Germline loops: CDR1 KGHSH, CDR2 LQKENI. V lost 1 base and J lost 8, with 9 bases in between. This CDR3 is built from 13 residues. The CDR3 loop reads CASSPRAGEPQHF. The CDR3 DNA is TGTGCCAGCTCACCACGAGCGGGGGAGCCCCAGCATTTT.

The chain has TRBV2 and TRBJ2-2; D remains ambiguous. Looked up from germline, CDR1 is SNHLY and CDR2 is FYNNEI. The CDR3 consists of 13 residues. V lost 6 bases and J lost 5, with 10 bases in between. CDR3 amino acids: CASRAERTGELFF. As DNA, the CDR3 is TGTGCCAGCAGAGCCGAGAGGACCGGGGAGCTGTTTTTT.

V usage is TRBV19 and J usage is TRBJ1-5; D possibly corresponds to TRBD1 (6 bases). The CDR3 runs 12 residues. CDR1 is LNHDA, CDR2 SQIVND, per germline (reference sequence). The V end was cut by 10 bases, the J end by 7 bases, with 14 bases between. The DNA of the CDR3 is TGTGCCACCAGCCAGGGGCGACAGCCCCAGCATTTT. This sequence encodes CATSQGRQPQHF.

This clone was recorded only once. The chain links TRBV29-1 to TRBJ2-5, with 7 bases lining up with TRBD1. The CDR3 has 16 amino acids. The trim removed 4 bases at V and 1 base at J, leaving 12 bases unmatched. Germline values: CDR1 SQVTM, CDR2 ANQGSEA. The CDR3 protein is CSVGQGWARAQETQYF. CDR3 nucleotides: TGCAGCGTTGGACAGGGATGGGCCCGCGCCCAAGAGACCCAGTACTTC.

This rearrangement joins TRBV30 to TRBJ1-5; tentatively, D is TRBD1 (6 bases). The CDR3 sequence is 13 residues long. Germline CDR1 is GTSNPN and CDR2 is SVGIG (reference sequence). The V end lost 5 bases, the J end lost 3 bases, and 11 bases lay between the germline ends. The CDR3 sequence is CAWANRVNQPQHF. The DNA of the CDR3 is TGTGCCTGGGCAAACAGGGTCAATCAGCCCCAGCATTTT.

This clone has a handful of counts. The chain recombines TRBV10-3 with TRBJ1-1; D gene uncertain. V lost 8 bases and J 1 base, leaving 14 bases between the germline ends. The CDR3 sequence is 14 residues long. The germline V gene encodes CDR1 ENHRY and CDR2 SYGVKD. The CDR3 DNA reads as TGTGCCATCGGAGGCCAAAGCAGGAACACTGAAGCTTTCTTT. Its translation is CAIGGQSRNTEAFF.

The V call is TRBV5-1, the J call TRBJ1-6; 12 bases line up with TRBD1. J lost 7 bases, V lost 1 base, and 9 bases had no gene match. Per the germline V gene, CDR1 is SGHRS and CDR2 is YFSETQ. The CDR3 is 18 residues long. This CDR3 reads CASSLRSGQGALNSPLHF. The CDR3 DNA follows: TGCGCCAGCAGCTTGCGGTCGGGACAGGGGGCGCTGAATTCACCCCTCCACTTT.

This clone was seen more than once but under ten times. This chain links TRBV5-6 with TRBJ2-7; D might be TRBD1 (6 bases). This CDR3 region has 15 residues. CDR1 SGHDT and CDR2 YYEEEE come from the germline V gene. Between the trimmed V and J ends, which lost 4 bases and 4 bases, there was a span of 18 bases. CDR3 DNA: TGTGCCAGCAGCCCACTGGACAGCCTCACGTACGAGCAGTACTTC. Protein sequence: CASSPLDSLTYEQYF. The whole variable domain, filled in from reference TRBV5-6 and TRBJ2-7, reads DAGVTQSPTHLIKTRGQQVTLRCSPKSGHDTVSWYQQALGQGPQFIFQYYEEEERQRGNFPDRFSGHQFPNYSSELNVNALLLGDSALYLCASSPLDSLTYEQYFGPGTRLTVT.

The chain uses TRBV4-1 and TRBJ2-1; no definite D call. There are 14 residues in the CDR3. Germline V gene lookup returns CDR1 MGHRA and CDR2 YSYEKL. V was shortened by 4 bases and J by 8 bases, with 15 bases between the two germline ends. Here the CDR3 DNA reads TGCGCCAGCAGCCTGGTCCCAGGCGCTCATGAGCAGTTCTTC. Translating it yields CASSLVPGAHEQFF.

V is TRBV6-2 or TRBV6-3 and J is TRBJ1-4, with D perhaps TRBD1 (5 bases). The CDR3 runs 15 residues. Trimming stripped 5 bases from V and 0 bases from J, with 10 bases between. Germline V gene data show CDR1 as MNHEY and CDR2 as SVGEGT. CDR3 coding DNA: TGTGCCAGCAGTCTCGGGGGGTCAACTAATGAAAAACTGTTTTTT. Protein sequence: CASSLGGSTNEKLFF.

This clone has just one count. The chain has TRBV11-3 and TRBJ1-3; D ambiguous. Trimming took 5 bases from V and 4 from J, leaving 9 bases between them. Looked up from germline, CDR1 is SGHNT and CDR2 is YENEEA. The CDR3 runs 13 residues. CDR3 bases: TGTGCCAGCAGCGTGGCCCTGGGAAACACCATATATTTT. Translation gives CASSVALGNTIYF.

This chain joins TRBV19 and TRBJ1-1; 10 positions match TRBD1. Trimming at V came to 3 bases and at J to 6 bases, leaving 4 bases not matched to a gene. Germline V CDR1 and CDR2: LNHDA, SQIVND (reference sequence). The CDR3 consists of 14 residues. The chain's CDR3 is CASSIRDRGSEAFF. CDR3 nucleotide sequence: TGTGCCAGTAGTATTCGGGACAGGGGCTCTGAAGCTTTCTTT.

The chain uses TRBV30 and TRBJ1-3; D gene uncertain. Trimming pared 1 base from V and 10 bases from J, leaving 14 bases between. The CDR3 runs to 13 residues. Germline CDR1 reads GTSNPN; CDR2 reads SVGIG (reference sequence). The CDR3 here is CAWSGQAVGTIYF. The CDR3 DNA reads TGTGCCTGGAGTGGGCAGGCTGTTGGGACCATATATTTT. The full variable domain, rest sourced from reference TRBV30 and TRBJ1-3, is SQTIHQWPATLVQPVGSPLSLECTVEGTSNPNLYWYRQAAGRGLQLLFYSVGIGQISSEVPQNLSASRPQDRQFILSSKKLLLSDSGFYLCAWSGQAVGTIYFGEGSWLTVV.

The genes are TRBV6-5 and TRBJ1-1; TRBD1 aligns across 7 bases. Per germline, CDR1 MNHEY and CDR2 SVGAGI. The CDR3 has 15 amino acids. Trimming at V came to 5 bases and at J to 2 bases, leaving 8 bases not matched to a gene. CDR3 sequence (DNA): TGTGCCAGCAGTCGAACGACAGGGTCTAACACTGAAGCTTTCTTT. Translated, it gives CASSRTTGSNTEAFF.

CDR3 sequence reads: CASSQDWTGQNTEAFF. The CDR3 DNA is TGTGCCAGCAGCCAAGATTGGACAGGTCAGAACACTGAAGCTTTCTTT. The chain joins TRBV3-1 (or the pseudogene TRBV3-2) to TRBJ1-1, with 7 bases aligning to TRBD1. Trimming removed 0 bases from V and 1 base from J; junction bases left unmatched: 5. CDR3 length: 16 amino acids. Germline V gene lookup returns CDR1 LGHDT and CDR2 YNNKEL (reference sequence).

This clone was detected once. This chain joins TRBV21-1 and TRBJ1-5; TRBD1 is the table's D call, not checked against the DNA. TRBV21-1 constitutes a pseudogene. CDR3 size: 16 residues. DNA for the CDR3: TGTGCCAGCAGCATACGGACAGGGTATAGCAATCAGCCCCAGCATTTT. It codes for CASSIRTGYSNQPQHF.

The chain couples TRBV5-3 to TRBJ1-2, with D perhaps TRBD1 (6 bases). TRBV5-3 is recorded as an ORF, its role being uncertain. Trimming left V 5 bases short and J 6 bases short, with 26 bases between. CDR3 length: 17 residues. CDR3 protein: CARRTHCMAGEMDGYTF. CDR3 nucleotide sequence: TGTGCCAGAAGGACGCACTGCATGGCAGGGGAAATGGATGGCTACACCTTC.

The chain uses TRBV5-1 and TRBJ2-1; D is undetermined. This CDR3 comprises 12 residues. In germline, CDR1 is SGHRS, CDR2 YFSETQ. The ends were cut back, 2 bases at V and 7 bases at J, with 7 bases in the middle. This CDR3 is CASSFPTNEQFF. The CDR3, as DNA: TGCGCCAGCAGCTTCCCAACTAATGAGCAGTTCTTC.

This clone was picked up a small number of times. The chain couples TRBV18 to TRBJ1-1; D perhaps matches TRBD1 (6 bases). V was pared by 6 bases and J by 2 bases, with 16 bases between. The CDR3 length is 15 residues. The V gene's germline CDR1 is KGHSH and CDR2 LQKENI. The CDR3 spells CASSYGQIRNTEAFF. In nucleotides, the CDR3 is TGTGCCAGCTCCTACGGACAGATAAGAAACACTGAAGCTTTCTTT.

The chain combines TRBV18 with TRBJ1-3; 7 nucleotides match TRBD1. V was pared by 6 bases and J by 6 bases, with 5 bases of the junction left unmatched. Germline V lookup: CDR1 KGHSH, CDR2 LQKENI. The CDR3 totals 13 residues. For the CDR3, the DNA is TGTGCCAGCTCGCGGCAGGGGGAAAACACCATATATTTT. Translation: CASSRQGENTIYF.

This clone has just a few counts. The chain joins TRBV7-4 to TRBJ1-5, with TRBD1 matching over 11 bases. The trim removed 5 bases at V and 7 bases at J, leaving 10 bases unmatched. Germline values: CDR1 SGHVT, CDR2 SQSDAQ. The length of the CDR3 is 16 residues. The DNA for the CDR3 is TGTGCCAGCAGCCCGAAAGGGACAGGGGGTCGACAGCCCCAGCATTTT. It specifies CASSPKGTGGRQPQHF.

This CDR3 reads CASSKGEGANNSPLHF. The CDR3 nucleotides read TGTGCCAGCAGCAAGGGCGAGGGGGCGAATAATTCACCCCTCCACTTT. This rearrangement joins TRBV7-8 to TRBJ1-6, with 7 bases aligning to TRBD1. Germline assignment: CDR1 SGHVS and CDR2 FQNEAQ. The CDR3 sequence is 16 residues long. The V and J ends lost 5 bases and 5 bases, in that order; junction bases with no gene match: 9. The full variable domain, completed using reference TRBV7-8 and TRBJ1-6, is GAGVSQSPRYKVAKRGQDVALRCDPISGHVSLFWYQQALGQGPEFLTYFQNEAQLDKSGLPSDRFFAERPEGSVSTLKIQRTQQEDSAVYLCASSKGEGANNSPLHFGNGTRLTVT.